This T cell receptor (beta chain) was captured by sequencing in a study of radiotherapy plus CTLA-4 blockade in lung cancer. Looking at the study overall: Across the patients, objective responses occurred in approximately 19%, and disease control in under 35%.

Lung cancer patients with chemo-refractory metastatic non-small-cell disease were given focal radiation plus CTLA-4 blockade with ipilimumab. This clone was counted a few times. What it binds is not known. Findings of the study overall: An expansion of tumor-derived TCR clones occurred in blood after radiotherapy plus ipilimumab.

Repertoires were generated with immunoSEQ multiplex PCR, while TCRdb's copy carries only in-frame clones and drops some. This sample has about 72,000 clones, with 78% found just once. This CDR3 spans 16 amino acids. From germline, CDR1 is KGHSH and CDR2 LQKENI. V dropped 6 bases and J dropped 2; count of bases not matched to a gene: 7. The receptor was isolated from a human donor with non-small cell lung cancer who had a complete response to radiotherapy plus ipilimumab. Source: peripheral blood, taken from a patient treated with radiotherapy plus ipilimumab. This sequence joins TRBV18 and TRBJ1-3, with 10 bases lining up with TRBD1. This chain's CDR3 is CASSPGTGDTGNTIYF. In nucleotides, the CDR3 is TGTGCCAGCTCCCCCGGGACAGGGGATACTGGAAACACCATATATTTT. Together with reference TRBV18 and TRBJ1-3, the CDR3 gives the full variable domain: NAGVMQNPRHLVRRRGQEARLRCSPMKGHSHVYWYRQLPEEGLKFMVYLQKENIIDESGMPKERFSAEFPKEGPSILRIQQVVRGDSAAYFCASSPGTGDTGNTIYFGEGSWLTVV.